Below, 8 T cell receptor beta chains from the same sample are listed, as sequenced in a study of neurological immune-mediated disorders. Each CDR3 protein is one row after TCRdb ran MiXCR on the 5' RACE reads. Found here are approximately 20,000 distinct CDR3 sequences, approximately 15% of them singletons; the top ten hold around 7%. Sequences were obtained from CD8+ T cells from blood. These receptors were collected from a woman under 30 with multiple sclerosis.

This chain joins TRBV7-9 and TRBJ2-7; possibly TRBD2 for D (6 bases). Germline-derived CDR1 and CDR2 are SEHNR and FQNEAQ (reference sequence). CDR3 length: 17 amino acids. With 2 bases removed from V and 4 bases from J, the gap between germline ends came to 21 bases. The CDR3 loop is CASSLTGIGSSRYEQYV. In DNA form, the CDR3 reads TGTGCCAGCAGCTTAACGGGGATCGGGAGTTCACGTTACGAGCAGTACGTC.

This sequence joins TRBV28 and TRBJ2-7; no firm D call. The CDR3 runs to 12 residues. Looked up from germline, CDR1 is MDHEN and CDR2 is SYDVKM. With 5 bases removed from V and 4 bases from J, the gap between germline ends came to 9 bases. The CDR3 loop is CASSLIRYEQYF. The CDR3 bases are TGTGCCAGCAGTCTAATTCGGTACGAGCAGTACTTC.

This clonotype was counted many times. The chain links TRBV28 to TRBJ2-7; D is perhaps TRBD1 or TRBD2 (5 bases each). This CDR3 is built from 16 residues. Trimming took off 6 bases at V and 2 bases at J, with 20 bases between the two ends. Germline CDR1 is MDHEN and CDR2 is SYDVKM. For the CDR3, the DNA is TGTGCCAGCAGCACACTCATCCGGGACGGCACCTACGAGCAGTACTTC. Translation gives CASSTLIRDGTYEQYF.

By proportion, this clonotype is medium-sized (0.01 to 0.1%). The rearrangement uses TRBV4-3 and TRBJ2-1; D is perhaps TRBD1 or TRBD2 (7 bases each). Trimming stripped 3 bases from V and 8 bases from J, with 11 bases between. This CDR3 comprises 13 residues. CDR1 LGHNA and CDR2 YSLEER come from the germline V gene. CDR3 amino acids: CASSHPGGDEQFF. CDR3 DNA sequence: TGCGCCAGCAGCCACCCAGGGGGGGATGAGCAGTTCTTC.

This clonotype was seen ten or more times. The J gene is TRBJ1-2, the V gene TRBV7-2; no definite D call. The germline gives CDR1 SGHTA, CDR2 FQGNSA. The CDR3 extends over 14 amino acids. V lost 8 bases to trimming and J lost 8 bases, with 21 bases between them. The CDR3 nucleotides read TGTGCCAGCCTCCTTGGACGAGGGCTGGGGGGCTACACCTTC. It encodes CASLLGRGLGGYTF.

At least ten counts were recorded for this clonotype. The rearrangement links TRBV4-3 to TRBJ1-3; no reliable D call. V lost 2 bases, J lost 0 bases, and 8 bases lay in between. CDR1 is LGHNA and CDR2 is YSLEER in the germline V gene. CDR3 size: 15 residues. The CDR3 here is CASSQKPASGNTIYF. The CDR3 bases are TGCGCCAGCAGCCAAAAGCCTGCCTCTGGAAACACCATATATTTT.

This clonotype was observed at least ten times. The rearrangement joins TRBV29-1 to TRBJ2-3; weak D call: TRBD1 (6 bases). V was cut by 2 bases and J by 3 bases, with 12 bases left in between. The germline gives CDR1 SQVTM, CDR2 ANQGSEA. The CDR3 covers 14 residues. The CDR3 DNA is TGCAGCGTTGAACAGGGGTTCGGGACAGATACGCAGTATTTT. It translates to CSVEQGFGTDTQYF.

This clonotype is labeled medium-sized. The chain recombines TRBV20-1 with TRBJ2-7; D might be TRBD1 (5 bases). CDR1 is DFQATT and CDR2 is SNEGSKA in the germline V gene (reference sequence). Trimming removed 6 bases at V and 3 bases at J, with 15 bases between. The CDR3 has 13 amino acids. This CDR3 is CSAFDRASYEQYF. The CDR3, as DNA: TGCAGTGCCTTTGACAGAGCGAGCTACGAGCAGTACTTC.